What follows are 13 T cell receptor beta chains derived from one specimen sequenced in a study of blood T cell repertoires in COVID-19. The protocol was immunoSEQ multiplex PCR, while the TCRdb copy is restricted to in-frame clones and leaves out a portion. The sample contains 150,000 or so clones, 84% of which appear only once. The specimen was peripheral blood. These receptors all come from a human donor in a cohort sampled during active COVID-19.

This chain connects TRBV2 to TRBJ2-1, with no clear D. The germline V gene encodes CDR1 SNHLY and CDR2 FYNNEI. V dropped 4 bases and J dropped 6 bases, with 7 bases sitting between them. CDR3 length: 12 residues. CDR3 loop: CASSASRNEQFF. DNA of the CDR3: TGTGCCAGCAGTGCAAGCCGCAATGAGCAGTTCTTC.

In this sample, this clone turned up once. The J gene is TRBJ2-7, the V gene TRBV2; D gene unclear. The V end lost 5 bases, the J end lost 2 bases, and 13 bases lay between the germline ends. The CDR3 is 14 amino acids. CDR1 and CDR2 (germline): SNHLY, FYNNEI. The CDR3 coding sequence is TGTGCCAGCAGTCCTCCGTCACTACCCTACGAGCAGTACTTC. It codes for CASSPPSLPYEQYF. Based on the CDR3 plus reference TRBV2 and TRBJ2-7, the full variable domain is EPEVTQTPSHQVTQMGQEVILRCVPISNHLYFYWYRQILGQKVEFLVSFYNNEISEKSEIFDDQFSVERPDGSNFTLKIRSTKLEDSAMYFCASSPPSLPYEQYFGPGTRLTVT.

This clone was observed a handful of times. The chain combines TRBV4-3 with TRBJ1-1, with D possibly being TRBD1 (5 bases). The CDR3 runs to 15 residues. Germline-derived CDR1 and CDR2 are LGHNA and YSLEER. Between the trimmed V and J ends, which lost 1 base and 4 bases, there was a span of 13 bases. CDR3 bases: TGCGCCAGCAGCCAAGGGACACACACCGGCACTGAAGCTTTCTTT. This encodes CASSQGTHTGTEAFF.

The V call is TRBV30, the J call TRBJ2-2, with D unresolved. V was pared by 3 bases and J by 4 bases, with 9 bases between. Germline V gene data show CDR1 as GTSNPN and CDR2 as SVGIG (reference sequence). The CDR3 is made up of 13 amino acids. The chain's CDR3 is CAWRSLGTGELFF. CDR3 DNA: TGTGCCTGGAGAAGCCTAGGCACCGGGGAGCTGTTTTTT.

The chain has TRBV6-6 and TRBJ1-2; possible D gene TRBD1, 5 bases. Germline values: CDR1 MNHNY, CDR2 SVGAGI (reference sequence). This CDR3 region has 14 residues. Trimming removed 6 bases at V and 0 bases at J, with 11 bases between. CDR3 sequence: CASSAGSANYGYTF. The DNA for the CDR3 is TGTGCCAGCAGCGCAGGGTCAGCTAACTATGGCTACACCTTC.

This chain connects TRBV5-1 to TRBJ1-5, with TRBD1 identical over 9 bases. Germline CDR1 SGHRS, CDR2 YFSETQ. The CDR3 loop spans 15 amino acids. The V and J ends lost 2 bases and 5 bases, in that order; junction bases with no gene match: 5. CDR3 protein: CASSFSGQGDQPQHF. CDR3 DNA: TGCGCCAGCAGCTTTTCGGGACAGGGCGATCAGCCCCAGCATTTT.

The V and J genes are TRBV2 and TRBJ1-5; D possibly corresponds to TRBD1 (5 bases). Germline values: CDR1 SNHLY, CDR2 FYNNEI. The V end lost 4 bases, the J end lost 9 bases, and 16 bases lay between the germline ends. The CDR3 is 14 amino acids. The CDR3 DNA is TGTGCCAGCAGTGGCTTACAGGAGCTCCTGCCCCAGCATTTT. Its protein is CASSGLQELLPQHF.

V gene TRBV4-2 combines with J gene TRBJ1-1; 8 bases are shared with TRBD1. The CDR3 sequence is 17 residues long. Germline CDR1 is LGHNA and CDR2 is YNFKEQ. J gave up 12 bases and V 0 bases, and 18 bases lay outside the gene matches. The CDR3: CASSQEIRVVDRAGTFF. DNA of the CDR3: TGTGCCAGCAGCCAAGAAATTCGGGTGGTGGACAGGGCTGGGACTTTCTTT.

The rearrangement uses TRBV7-2 and TRBJ2-1, with TRBD2 matching over 14 bases. Trimming took 5 bases from V and 5 from J; bases not matched to a gene: 8. The CDR3 totals 17 residues. The germline gives CDR1 SGHTA, CDR2 FQGNSA. This chain's CDR3 is CASSPWTSGGSNNEQFF. The DNA for the CDR3 is TGTGCCAGCAGCCCCTGGACTAGCGGGGGGTCTAACAATGAGCAGTTCTTC.

The chain has TRBV19 and TRBJ2-1; TRBD1 matches at 10 bases. The CDR3 spans 13 residues. The V and J ends lost 5 bases and 9 bases, in that order; junction bases with no gene match: 4. Germline CDR1 and CDR2: LNHDA and SQIVND (reference sequence). The CDR3 sequence is CASSGGQGGEQFF. The CDR3 DNA reads TGTGCCAGTAGTGGAGGACAGGGGGGTGAGCAGTTCTTC. Full variable domain (remainder filled in from reference TRBV19 and TRBJ2-1): DGGITQSPKYLFRKEGQNVTLSCEQNLNHDAMYWYRQDPGQGLRLIYYSQIVNDFQKGDIAEGYSVSREKKESFPLTVTSAQKNPTAFYLCASSGGQGGEQFFGPGTRLTVL.

The gene calls are TRBV7-2 and TRBJ2-3, with TRBD2 matching over 10 bases. With V trimmed by 2 bases and J by 0 bases, 2 bases remained unmatched. Germline lookup yields CDR1 SGHTA and CDR2 FQGNSA. The CDR3 extends over 16 amino acids. This CDR3 reads CASSLTSGTSTDTQYF. The CDR3 DNA reads as TGTGCCAGCAGCTTAACTAGCGGGACTAGCACAGATACGCAGTATTTT. Using reference TRBV7-2 and TRBJ2-3 for the parts outside the CDR3, the full variable domain is GAGVSQSPSNKVTEKGKDVELRCDPISGHTALYWYRQSLGQGLEFLIYFQGNSAPDKSGLPSDRFSAERTGGSVSTLTIQRTQQEDSAVYLCASSLTSGTSTDTQYFGPGTRLTVL.

J is TRBJ2-2 and V is TRBV3-1 (or the pseudogene TRBV3-2), with 7 bases lining up with TRBD2. This CDR3 is 15 amino acids long. Germline V lookup: CDR1 LGHDT, CDR2 YNNKEL (reference sequence). V lost 1 base, J lost 5 bases, and 4 bases stayed unmatched. CDR3 region: CASSQVLGGTGELFF. CDR3 coding DNA: TGTGCCAGCAGCCAAGTTCTCGGGGGGACCGGGGAGCTGTTTTTT.

The rearrangement uses TRBV7-3 and TRBJ2-5, with a tentative D call TRBD1 (5 bases). Germline CDR1 is SGHTA and CDR2 is FQGTGA. CDR3 length: 15 amino acids. Trimming stripped 0 bases from V and 5 bases from J, with 13 bases between. The CDR3 DNA follows: TGTGCCAGCAGCTTAACAGGCAGGGTGGGGGAGACCCAGTACTTC. It yields the protein CASSLTGRVGETQYF. Based on the CDR3 plus reference TRBV7-3 and TRBJ2-5, the full variable domain is GAGVSQTPSNKVTEKGKYVELRCDPISGHTALYWYRQSLGQGPEFLIYFQGTGAADDSGLPNDRFFAVRPEGSVSTLKIQRTERGDSAVYLCASSLTGRVGETQYFGPGTRLLVL.